This TCR beta chain was captured in a study of blood T cell repertoires in COVID-19 (dated by TCRdb to about 2020). Background on the whole study: The collaborator samples originated in the United States, Italy and Spain and spanned the acute and convalescent phases of COVID-19. Where available, HLA class I and class II types were obtained from metadata supplied by the sample provider rather than from assay-based typing. The dataset comprised deeply sampled blood TCRbeta repertoires from subjects exposed to, actively infected with, or recovered from COVID-19. The samples were drawn from two sources: the first 160 participants of the ongoing ImmuneRACE study, and fewer than 1,500 subjects contributed by 6 global collaborators. The repertoires were made available in a free public database intended to serve as a resource for research on the immune response to SARS-CoV-2. Nearly every sample came with metadata listing a de-identified subject ID, COVID-19 status, age in years and sex. The prospective study material was composed of cDNA or gDNA derived from T cells, B-cell-depleted T cells, or PBMCs.

TCRbeta CDR3 regions were amplified from genomic DNA using the immunoSEQ Assay, a bias-controlled multiplex PCR. From the authors' description of their analysis: Nucleated cell counts per sample were estimated from amplification of reference gene primers within the assay. To quantify the absolute abundance of each unique TCRbeta CDR3 rearrangement, sequence reads were collapsed and filtered. For each sample, productive Simpson clonality was calculated as the square root of Simpson's diversity index across productive rearrangements. In TCRdb, the immuneACCESS table is reduced to in-frame sequences with V and J assigned. These tables do not hold every clone; where another copy was compared, an unresolved V gene accounts for under half, and the others remain unexplained. Clonal size and the V and J genes are those of that table, whereas D and trimming came from the DNA. The sample profile shows roughly 250,000 clones; roughly three quarters of them were found once. 4% of the sample is held by the ten biggest clonotypes.

On the study overall, not on this receptor specifically: The quantity of clinical and demographic metadata differed by source and by participant and was supplied without curation.

Per the germline V gene, LGHNT is the CDR1 and FRNRAP is the CDR2. The germline V and J ends show losses of 7 bases and 5 bases respectively, and no gene match explains 10 bases of the junction. Counted from cysteine to phenylalanine, this CDR3 has 14 amino acids. Only the CDR3 DNA stays, 42 bases, in frame from base 1. Collaborating institutions collected whole blood in K2EDTA tubes following their own protocols. For TCRbeta analysis, collaborators shipped samples in one of three forms: frozen whole blood, isolated PBMCs, or DNA extracted from either of those sample types. As concerns this clone: Its antigen has not been determined. Per-base quality was not reported, and no clone a single base away is much larger than it.

This TCR derives from a woman aged 40-49 years with active or convalescent COVID-19. The rearrangement joined TRBV12-5 to TRBJ1-2; a stretch of 7 junction bases matches TRBD1. The material sequenced was peripheral blood. Here the CDR3 is given as CASAYAGTAYGYTF. At the DNA level, the sequence is TGTGCTAGTGCTTATGCCGGGACAGCGTATGGCTACACCTTC.